The following is a T cell receptor (beta chain) sequence with its context. The sample belongs to a study of metastatic and nonmetastatic thyroid tumors. About the study: Peripheral blood and tumor or nodule samples from malignant and benign thyroid patients were compared.

No patient received treatment before thyroid surgery. In the authors' methods: In papillary thyroid cancer, a distant-metastasis classifier was built using CDR3 differences across clinicopathological groups. TCRdb re-called clones via MiXCR from the PCR reads. For this entry, the V and J calls and clone size follow TCRdb and not the study's own pipeline. The sample includes around 15,000 clones, roughly 21% seen only once; the top ten take approximately 7.6%. The specimen was adjacent normal tissue. The clonotype was recovered from a female donor with papillary thyroid cancer or a benign thyroid nodule (not recorded which). Some clones in this sample may be carry-over from other donors' samples.

The CDR3 region has the DNA TGTGCCAGCAGTTACCCAGGCTCCCCAAGGGAATACGAGCAGTACTTC. Its protein is CASSYPGSPREYEQYF. The chain couples TRBV6-2 or TRBV6-3 to TRBJ2-7, with D unresolved. This CDR3 is built from 16 residues. Trimming stripped 2 bases from V and 4 bases from J, with 18 bases between. Per germline, CDR1 MNHEY and CDR2 SVGEGT.